This T cell receptor (beta chain) is drawn from a study of OX40 agonist ivuxolimab in advanced cancers. Regarding the study as a whole: CD4+ and CD8+ blood T cells expanded clonally by week 6 at 0.1 to 3.0 mg/kg.

V lost 3 bases to trimming and J lost 8 bases, with 19 bases between them. This CDR3 is built from 15 residues. From germline, CDR1 is KGHSH and CDR2 LQKENI. Comments on this clone: The target antigen is unknown.

The table came from immunoSEQ multiplex PCR; TCRdb's copy has only in-frame clones and leaves some out. The top ten hold around 1.1% of the sample, which has tens of thousands of clones, approximately 90% seen once. The TCR sequence derives from an adult with an advanced solid tumor such as melanoma, head and neck, liver or kidney cancer. The V gene is TRBV18, the J gene TRBJ1-2; possible D gene TRBD1, 5 bases. Sequencing was performed on CD4+ or CD8+ T cells sorted from blood, taken in a trial of the OX40 agonist ivuxolimab. The CDR3 sequence: CASSPGAQGSEGYTF. Written as DNA, the CDR3 is TGTGCCAGCTCACCCGGCGCCCAGGGTTCAGAAGGCTACACCTTC.